This T cell receptor (beta chain) was recovered during a study of T cells in narcolepsy. Study overall: Donors had narcolepsy type 1 or type 2, or were healthy controls. Study-level findings and limits: Autoreactive clonotypes reportedly recurred in blood of same and different patients, not controls. Autoreactive HCRT-specific and TRIB2-specific clonotypes were marked in same-patient CSF-versus-blood CD4+ comparisons.

The repertoire was sequenced with immunoSEQ multiplex PCR; TCRdb's copy has only in-frame clones and lacks some. This table holds about 33,000 clones, about four fifths found once. In germline, CDR1 is MNHNS, CDR2 SASEGT. The length of the CDR3 is 14 residues. V lost 6 bases and J lost 8; bases outside the gene matches: 10. Concerning this clone itself: What it binds is unknown.

The rearrangement joins TRBV6-1 to TRBJ2-3; 8 bases align to TRBD2. What was sequenced was CD45RA- memory CD4+ T cells from PBMCs. The sequence came from a human donor with narcolepsy. This CDR3 reads CASSSSGGLGTQYF. The CDR3 DNA follows: TGTGCCAGCAGCTCGAGCGGGGGCCTGGGTACGCAGTATTTT.